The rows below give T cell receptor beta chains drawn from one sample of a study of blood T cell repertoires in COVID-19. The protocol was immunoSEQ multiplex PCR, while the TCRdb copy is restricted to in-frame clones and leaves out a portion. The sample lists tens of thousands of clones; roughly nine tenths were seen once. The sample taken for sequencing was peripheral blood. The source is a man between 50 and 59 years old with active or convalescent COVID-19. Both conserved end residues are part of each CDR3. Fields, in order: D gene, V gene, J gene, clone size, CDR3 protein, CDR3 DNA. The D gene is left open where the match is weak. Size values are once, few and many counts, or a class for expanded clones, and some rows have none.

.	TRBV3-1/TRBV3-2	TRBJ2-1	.	CASSQDRGKSYNEQFF	TGTGCCAGCAGCCAAGATAGGGGGAAGTCGTACAATGAGCAGTTCTTC
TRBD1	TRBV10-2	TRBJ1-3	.	CASSEQGARNTIYF	TGCGCCAGCAGTGAACAGGGGGCCAGAAACACCATATATTTT
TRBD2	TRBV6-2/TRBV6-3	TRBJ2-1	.	CASSPNGRGSYNEQFF	TGTGCCAGCAGCCCTAACGGGAGGGGCTCCTACAATGAGCAGTTCTTC
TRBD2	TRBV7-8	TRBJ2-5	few	CASRGLAGGPGRKSGETQYF	TGTGCCAGCAGGGGACTAGCGGGGGGGCCGGGTAGGAAGTCTGGGGAGACCCAGTACTTC
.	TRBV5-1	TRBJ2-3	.	CASSLAGLATDTQYF	TGCGCCAGCAGCTTGGCCGGGCTAGCAACAGATACGCAGTATTTT
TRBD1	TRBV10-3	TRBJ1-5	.	CAISEGTGLVSNQPQHF	TGTGCCATCAGTGAAGGGACAGGGTTAGTAAGCAATCAGCCCCAGCATTTT
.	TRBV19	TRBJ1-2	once	CATTRDSNYGYTF	TGTGCCACCACCCGGGATTCTAACTATGGCTACACCTTC
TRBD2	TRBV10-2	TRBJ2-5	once	CASSAGLAGGMETQYF	TGCGCCAGCAGTGCGGGACTAGCGGGGGGGATGGAGACCCAGTACTTC
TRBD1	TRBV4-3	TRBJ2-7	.	CASSQAGGEQYF	TGCGCCAGCAGCCAAGCAGGGGGAGAGCAGTACTTC
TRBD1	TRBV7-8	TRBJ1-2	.	CASSLAGQNYGYTF	TGTGCCAGCAGCTTAGCGGGACAGAACTATGGCTACACCTTC
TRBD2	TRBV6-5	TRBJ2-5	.	CASSTLAGRETQYF	TGTGCCAGCAGTACCCTAGCGGGAAGGGAGACCCAGTACTTC
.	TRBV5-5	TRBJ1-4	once	CASSLFNTEKLFF	TGTGCCAGCAGCTTGTTTAACACTGAAAAACTGTTTTTT
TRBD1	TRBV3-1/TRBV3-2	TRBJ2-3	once	CASSKGQGPDTQYF	TGTGCCAGCAGCAAGGGACAGGGCCCAGATACGCAGTATTTT
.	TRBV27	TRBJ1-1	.	CASLGGAGTEAFF	TGTGCCAGTTTGGGGGGTGCGGGCACTGAAGCTTTCTTT
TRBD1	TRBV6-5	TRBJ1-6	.	CASSTQDRNSPLHF	TGTGCCAGCAGTACCCAGGACAGGAATTCACCCCTCCACTTT
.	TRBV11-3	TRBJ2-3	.	CASSLAGVTDTQYF	TGTGCCAGCAGCTTAGCGGGGGTGACAGATACGCAGTATTTT
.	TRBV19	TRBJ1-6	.	CASSIQGFVNSPLHF	TGTGCCAGTAGTATACAGGGTTTCGTCAATTCACCCCTCCACTTT
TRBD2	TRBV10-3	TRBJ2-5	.	CAITSGTSQETQYF	TGTGCCATCACCTCCGGGACTAGTCAAGAGACCCAGTACTTC
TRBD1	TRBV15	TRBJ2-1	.	CATSREKGQGYEQFF	TGTGCCACCAGCAGAGAGAAGGGACAGGGTTATGAGCAGTTCTTC
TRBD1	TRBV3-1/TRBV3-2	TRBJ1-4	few	CASSSRGQGIPWSTNEKLFF	TGTGCCAGCAGCTCACGAGGACAGGGGATCCCTTGGTCAACTAATGAAAAACTGTTTTTT
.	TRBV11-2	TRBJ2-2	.	CASSLGGVNTGELFF	TGTGCCAGCAGCTTAGGCGGGGTGAACACCGGGGAGCTGTTTTTT
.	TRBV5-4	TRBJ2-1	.	CASSPDFFNEQFF	TGTGCCAGCAGCCCTGACTTCTTCAATGAGCAGTTCTTC
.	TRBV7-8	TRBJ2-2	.	CASSLARQVITGELFF	TGTGCCAGCAGCTTAGCGCGACAGGTTATCACCGGGGAGCTGTTTTTT
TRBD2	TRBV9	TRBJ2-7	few	CASSPDGLAGAEQYF	TGTGCCAGCAGCCCAGACGGACTAGCGGGGGCCGAGCAGTACTTC
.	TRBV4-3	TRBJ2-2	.	CASSQGAGANTGELFF	TGCGCCAGCAGCCAGGGGGCGGGGGCAAACACCGGGGAGCTGTTTTTT
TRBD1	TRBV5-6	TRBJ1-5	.	CASSLRWTGGYSNQPQHF	TGTGCCAGCAGCTTGAGATGGACAGGGGGTTATAGCAATCAGCCCCAGCATTTT
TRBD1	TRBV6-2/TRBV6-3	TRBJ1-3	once	CASSSPTGRTGNTIYF	TGTGCCAGCAGTTCCCCGACAGGGCGAACTGGAAACACCATATATTTT
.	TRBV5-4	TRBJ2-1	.	CASSLGGTTTVEQFF	TGTGCCAGCAGCTTAGGGGGAACCACGACGGTTGAGCAGTTCTTC
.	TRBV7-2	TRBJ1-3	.	CASSGEVGSGNTIYF	TGTGCCAGCAGCGGAGAGGTGGGGAGTGGAAACACCATATATTTT
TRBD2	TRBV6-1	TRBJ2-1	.	CASSEGSGGQDEQFF	TGTGCCAGCAGTGAAGGTTCGGGGGGGCAGGATGAGCAGTTCTTC
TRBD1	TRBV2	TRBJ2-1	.	CASSPRQGDYNEQFF	TGTGCCAGCAGTCCTCGACAGGGGGATTACAATGAGCAGTTCTTC
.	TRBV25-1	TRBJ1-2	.	CASSVHQTGGYTF	TGTGCCAGCAGTGTCCACCAAACCGGGGGCTACACCTTC
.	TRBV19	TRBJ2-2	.	CASNPRGGANTGELFF	TGTGCCAGTAACCCGAGGGGGGGCGCGAACACCGGGGAGCTGTTTTTT
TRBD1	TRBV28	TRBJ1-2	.	CASSPNRGTRYGYTF	TGTGCCAGCAGCCCTAACAGGGGTACGCGCTATGGCTACACCTTC
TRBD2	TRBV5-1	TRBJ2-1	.	CASSLGTSGGGNEQFF	TGCGCCAGCAGCTTGGGGACTAGCGGGGGTGGGAATGAGCAGTTCTTC
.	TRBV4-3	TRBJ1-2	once	CASSQENSNYGYTF	TGCGCCAGCAGCCAAGAAAACTCTAACTATGGCTACACCTTC
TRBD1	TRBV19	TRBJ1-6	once	CASRGQGMDNSPLHF	TGTGCCAGTAGGGGACAGGGAATGGATAATTCACCCCTCCACTTT
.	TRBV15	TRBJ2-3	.	CATSRDTSADTQYF	TGTGCCACCAGCAGAGACACTTCCGCAGATACGCAGTATTTT
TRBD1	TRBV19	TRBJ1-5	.	CASSFWTGEKGNQPQHF	TGTGCCAGTAGTTTCTGGACAGGGGAAAAGGGCAATCAGCCCCAGCATTTT
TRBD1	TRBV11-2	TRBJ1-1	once	CASSVEGANTEAFF	TGTGCCAGCAGCGTTGAGGGGGCGAACACTGAAGCTTTCTTT
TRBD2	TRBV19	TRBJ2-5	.	CASSMSGEQETQYF	TGTGCCAGTAGTATGAGCGGGGAGCAAGAGACCCAGTACTTC
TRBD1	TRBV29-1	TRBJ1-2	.	CSVAGGRDYGYTF	TGCAGCGTTGCAGGGGGGAGAGACTATGGCTACACCTTC
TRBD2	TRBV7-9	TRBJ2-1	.	CASRSLAGYGHEQFF	TGTGCCAGCAGGTCACTAGCGGGGTATGGACATGAGCAGTTCTTC
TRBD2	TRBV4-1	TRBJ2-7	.	CASSQDFTSGAYEQYF	TGCGCCAGCAGCCAAGATTTTACTAGCGGGGCGTACGAGCAGTACTTC
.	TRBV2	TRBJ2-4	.	CASNPGEGQNIQYF	TGTGCCAGCAATCCGGGCGAGGGCCAAAACATTCAGTACTTC
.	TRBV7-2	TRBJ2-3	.	CASSFPGRDTQYF	TGTGCCAGCAGCTTTCCAGGGCGGGATACGCAGTATTTT
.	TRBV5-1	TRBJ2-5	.	CASSIGQREETQYF	TGCGCCAGCAGCATCGGACAGCGAGAAGAGACCCAGTACTTC
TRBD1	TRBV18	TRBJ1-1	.	CASSAIRGGTNTEAFF	TGTGCCAGCTCAGCCATTAGAGGGGGCACGAACACTGAAGCTTTCTTT
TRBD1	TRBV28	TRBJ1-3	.	CASSLPGQGRVSGNTIYF	TGTGCCAGCAGTTTGCCCGGACAGGGCCGCGTCTCTGGAAACACCATATATTTT
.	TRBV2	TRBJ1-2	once	CASSEGQAYGYTF	TGTGCCAGCAGTGAAGGACAGGCCTATGGCTACACCTTC
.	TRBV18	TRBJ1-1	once	CASSPSSRDTEAFF	TGTGCCAGCTCACCATCCTCGAGGGACACTGAAGCTTTCTTT
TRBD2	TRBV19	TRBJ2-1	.	CASSLGTSSDNEQFF	TGTGCCAGTAGTCTAGGGACTAGTTCCGACAATGAGCAGTTCTTC
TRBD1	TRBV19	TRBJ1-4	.	CASSAYRGLGEKLFF	TGTGCCAGTAGTGCTTACAGGGGGCTTGGGGAAAAACTGTTTTTT
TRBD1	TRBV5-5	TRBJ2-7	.	CASSLAGTGTYEQYF	TGTGCCAGCAGCTTGGCCGGGACAGGCACCTACGAGCAGTACTTC
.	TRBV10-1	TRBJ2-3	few	CASEGDTDTQYF	TGCGCCAGCGAAGGGGACACAGATACGCAGTATTTT
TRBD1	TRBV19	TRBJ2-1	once	CASSHRTGLYNEQFF	TGTGCCAGTAGTCATAGGACAGGGCTCTACAATGAGCAGTTCTTC
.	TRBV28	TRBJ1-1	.	CASSLSTGNTEAFF	TGTGCCAGCAGTTTATCGACAGGGAACACTGAAGCTTTCTTT